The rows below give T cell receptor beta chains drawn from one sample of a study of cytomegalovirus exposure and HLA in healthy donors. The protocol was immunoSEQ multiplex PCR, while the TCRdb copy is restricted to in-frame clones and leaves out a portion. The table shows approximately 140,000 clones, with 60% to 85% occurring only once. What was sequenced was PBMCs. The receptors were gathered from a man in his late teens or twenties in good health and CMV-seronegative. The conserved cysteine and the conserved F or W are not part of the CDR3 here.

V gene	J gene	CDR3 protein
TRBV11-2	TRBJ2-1	ASTLTAGVSYNEQF
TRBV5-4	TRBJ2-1	ASSGSGLAGLRTYNEQF
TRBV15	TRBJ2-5	ATSGGVTGALGETQY
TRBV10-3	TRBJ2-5	AISEPGTQETQY
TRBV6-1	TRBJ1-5	ASSGRVGNQPQH
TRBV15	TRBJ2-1	ATSRDPGQPLPEQF
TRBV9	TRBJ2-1	ASSVTGQGVYNEQF
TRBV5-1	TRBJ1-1	ASSLEGGIGTEAF
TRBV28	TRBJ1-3	ASSFSESSGNTIY
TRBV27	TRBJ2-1	ASSRRTGIDEQF
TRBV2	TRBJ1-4	ASSEGWGTGNEKLF
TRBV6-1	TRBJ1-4	ASREPGQGVEKLF
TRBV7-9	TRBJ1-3	ASSSGFSGNTIY
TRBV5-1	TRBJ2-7	ASSWTGTYEQY
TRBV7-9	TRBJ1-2	ASSSQVGTGLGYT
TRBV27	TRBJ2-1	ASDRLAGTNEQF
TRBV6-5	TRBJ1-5	ASSAGVGNQPQH
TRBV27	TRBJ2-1	ATQRSFSYNEQF
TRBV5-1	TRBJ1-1	ASSFGPGTGTGTEAF
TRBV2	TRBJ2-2	AGGTSNTGELF
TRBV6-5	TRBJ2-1	ASSTGLAGGPEQF
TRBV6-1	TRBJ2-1	ASSSRRENEQF
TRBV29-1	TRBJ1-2	SVDSLFGDRGRRNYGYT
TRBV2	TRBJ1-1	ANSRDRENTEAF
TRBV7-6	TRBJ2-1	ASSLNPDNNEQF
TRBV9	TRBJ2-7	ASSVGGTSSYEQY
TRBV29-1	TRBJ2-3	SITRTSGGFDTQY
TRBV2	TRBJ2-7	ASSRSGEFYEQY
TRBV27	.	ASSEEVRRASYEQY
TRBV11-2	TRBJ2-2	ASSLGGQGTGELF
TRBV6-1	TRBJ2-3	ASSVGPVSTDTQY
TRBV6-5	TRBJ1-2	ASSYSKGVGYT
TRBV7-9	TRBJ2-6	ASSSPAGRTSGANVLT
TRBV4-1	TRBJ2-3	ASSQGPRGRTDTQY
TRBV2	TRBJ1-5	ASSDSRLHSNQPQH
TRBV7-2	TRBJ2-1	ASSLAGQADYNEQF
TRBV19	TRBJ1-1	ASRDPAGTGVNTEAF
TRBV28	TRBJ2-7	ASSLVTGYYEQY
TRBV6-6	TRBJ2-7	ASRSQGASYEQY
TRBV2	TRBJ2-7	ASIYRDSYEQY
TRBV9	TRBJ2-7	ASSVGRDRGEQY